This TCR beta chain was recorded in a study of cytomegalovirus exposure and HLA in healthy donors. Study-level results: Sequencing probably produced one cluster of sequence variants that were highly shared.

Concerning this clone itself: Its antigen remains unknown.

V lost 6 bases, J lost 5 bases, and 1 base stayed unmatched. This CDR3 is 13 amino acids long. Germline V gene sequence: CDR1 MNHEY, CDR2 SVGAGI. PCR amplification relied on 60 Vbeta primers (plus 13 Jbeta primers). TCRdb's copy holds only in-frame clones and misses some; the assay was immunoSEQ multiplex PCR. Of some 150,000 clones listed, about 64% are singletons. This TCR was sampled from a woman aged 40 to 49 in good health and CMV-seronegative. Sequenced input: PBMCs. The chain links TRBV6-5 to TRBJ1-6, with 7 bases aligning to TRBD1. The CDR3 spells CASRGQNNSPLHF. CDR3 DNA: TGTGCCAGCAGGGGACAGAATAATTCACCCCTCCACTTT.